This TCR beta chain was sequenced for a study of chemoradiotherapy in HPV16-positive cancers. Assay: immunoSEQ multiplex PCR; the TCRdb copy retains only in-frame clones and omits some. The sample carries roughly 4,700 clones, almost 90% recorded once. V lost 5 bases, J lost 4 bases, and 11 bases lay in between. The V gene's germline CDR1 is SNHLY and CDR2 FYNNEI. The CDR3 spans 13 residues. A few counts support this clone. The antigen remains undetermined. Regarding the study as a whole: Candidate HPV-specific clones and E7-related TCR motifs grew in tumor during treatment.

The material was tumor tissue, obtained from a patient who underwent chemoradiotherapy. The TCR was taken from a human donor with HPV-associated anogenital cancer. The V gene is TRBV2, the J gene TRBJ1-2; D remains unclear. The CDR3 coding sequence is TGTGCCAGCAGTATTGACGGTTTCTATGGCTACACCTTC. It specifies CASSIDGFYGYTF.